This TCR beta chain was sequenced for a study of beta chain features in type 1 diabetes. Overall study results and limits: The naive, central memory and Treg TCRB repertoires looked more alike in patients than they did in healthy donors. All four CD4+ subsets of Type 1 diabetes patients contained TCRB CDR3s that were moderately but significantly shorter. Whether TCRB rearrangement is influenced by HLA type went unresolved here.

The length of the CDR3 is 11 residues. The V and J ends lost 2 bases and 11 bases respectively, with 9 bases between them. Germline-derived CDR1 and CDR2 are MDHEN and SYDVKM. A heparinised blood draw that averaged around 100 mL was obtained once from each donor. Investigators reverse transcribed all isolated RNA, so they sequenced expressed TCRB transcripts. Using immunoSEQ multiplex PCR, the repertoire was profiled, and TCRdb retains in-frame clones only, with some absent. The sample records 300,000 to 400,000 clones, around 9.7% being singletons. In the case of this clone: Its antigen is not identified.

The chain links TRBV28 to TRBJ2-5; TRBD2 is a possible D gene (5 bases). The TCR sequence derives from a man younger than 40 with type 1 diabetes. Material for sequencing was central memory CD4+ T cells from blood. CDR3 nucleotides: TGTGCCAGCAGTTTAACGTGGGAGCAGTACTTC. This gives the protein CASSLTWEQYF.